The 27 T cell receptor beta chains in this list originate from one sample, sequenced in a study of blood T cell repertoires in COVID-19. The repertoire was sequenced with immunoSEQ multiplex PCR; TCRdb's copy has only in-frame clones and lacks some. The sample records 90,000 to 120,000 clones, around 88% being singletons. What was sequenced was peripheral blood. These receptors originate from a man aged 45-60 years with active or convalescent COVID-19.

V and J are TRBV28 and TRBJ1-2; TRBD1 agrees at 7 bases. V lost 9 bases, J lost 7 bases, and 14 bases stayed unmatched. The CDR3 length is 14 residues. Germline-derived CDR1 and CDR2 are MDHEN and SYDVKM. CDR3 residues: CASTSQGEGGGYTF. CDR3 bases: TGTGCCAGTACGTCCCAGGGGGAAGGTGGTGGCTACACCTTC.

This rearrangement joins TRBV7-8 to TRBJ1-5; D possibly corresponds to TRBD1 (5 bases). Trimming stripped 4 bases from V and 2 bases from J, with 18 bases between. Germline V gene sequence: CDR1 SGHVS, CDR2 FQNEAQ. The length of the CDR3 is 17 residues. The CDR3 reads CASSSLRGEGGNQPQHF. The CDR3 DNA reads TGTGCCAGCAGCTCCCTTCGAGGTGAAGGGGGCAATCAGCCCCAGCATTTT. The whole variable domain, filled in from reference TRBV7-8 and TRBJ1-5, reads GAGVSQSPRYKVAKRGQDVALRCDPISGHVSLFWYQQALGQGPEFLTYFQNEAQLDKSGLPSDRFFAERPEGSVSTLKIQRTQQEDSAVYLCASSSLRGEGGNQPQHFGDGTRLSIL.

The V gene is TRBV7-9, the J gene TRBJ2-2; tentatively, D is TRBD1 (6 bases). The CDR3 loop spans 16 amino acids. V lost 1 base and J lost 1, with 10 bases in between. Germline V gives CDR1 SEHNR, CDR2 FQNEAQ (reference sequence). The chain's CDR3 is CASSLVRQVNTGELFF. The CDR3 nucleotides are TGTGCCAGCAGCTTAGTTCGACAGGTGAACACCGGGGAGCTGTTTTTT.

The chain links TRBV28 to TRBJ2-2; D is unresolved. Per germline, CDR1 MDHEN and CDR2 SYDVKM. Trimming left V 3 bases short and J 5 bases short, with 4 bases between. The CDR3 contains 12 residues. CDR3 loop: CASSLRTGELFF. CDR3 in DNA: TGTGCCAGCAGTTTGCGAACCGGGGAGCTGTTTTTT.

The CDR3 protein is CASSRMSLQGIRMNTEAFF. In DNA form, the CDR3 reads TGCGCCAGCAGCCGGATGTCCCTACAGGGAATTCGGATGAACACTGAAGCTTTCTTT. The rearrangement uses TRBV4-1 and TRBJ1-1, with a tentative D call TRBD1 (6 bases). The CDR3 extends over 19 amino acids. The V gene's germline CDR1 is MGHRA and CDR2 YSYEKL. V shed 4 bases and J shed 0 bases, with 24 bases lying between them.

The J gene is TRBJ2-1, the V gene TRBV9; the match to TRBD1 covers 10 bases. CDR3 length: 15 amino acids. Germline-derived CDR1 and CDR2 are SGDLS and YYNGEE. J lost 8 bases, V lost 0 bases, and 5 bases had no gene match. DNA of the CDR3: TGTGCCAGCAGCGTAGGGACAGGGGGGATCGATGAGCAGTTCTTC. Residues: CASSVGTGGIDEQFF.

The J gene is TRBJ2-7, the V gene TRBV27; possibly TRBD1 for D (6 bases). The V end lost 1 base, the J end lost 4 bases, and 11 bases lay between the germline ends. The CDR3 totals 14 residues. Germline CDR1 is MNHEY and CDR2 is SMNVEV (reference sequence). The CDR3, as DNA: TGTGCCAGCAGTTTATGGCAGGGGTCGTACGAGCAGTACTTC. It codes for CASSLWQGSYEQYF.

The V and J genes are TRBV7-6 and TRBJ2-5, with D unresolved. The ends were cut back, 1 base at V and 0 bases at J, with 3 bases in the middle. Germline V lookup: CDR1 SGHVS, CDR2 FNYEAQ. CDR3 length equals 13 residues. The CDR3 DNA sequence: TGTGCCAGCAGCTTAGGTAACCAAGAGACCCAGTACTTC. Encoded protein: CASSLGNQETQYF.

The chain combines TRBV3-1 (or the pseudogene TRBV3-2) with TRBJ2-7, with D perhaps TRBD2 (5 bases). This CDR3 is built from 13 residues. CDR1 and CDR2 (germline): LGHDT, YNNKEL (reference sequence). Trimming stripped 10 bases from V and 5 bases from J, with 18 bases between. CDR3 loop: CATSGVVTDEQYF. The DNA for the CDR3 is TGTGCCACCTCCGGGGTAGTTACCGACGAGCAGTACTTC.

This chain links TRBV30 with TRBJ2-4; tentative D call: TRBD2 (6 bases). V gave up 5 bases and J gave up 0 bases, with 17 bases separating them. Germline values: CDR1 GTSNPN, CDR2 SVGIG (reference sequence). CDR3 length: 16 amino acids. The CDR3: CAWGGVGRQAKNIQYF. The CDR3 nucleotides are TGTGCCTGGGGCGGGGTGGGGAGGCAAGCCAAAAACATTCAGTACTTC.

The V gene is TRBV7-2, the J gene TRBJ2-7, with TRBD2 as a possible D gene (6 bases). This CDR3 region has 15 residues. The V end lost 2 bases, the J end lost 0 bases, and 11 bases lay between the germline ends. Germline lookup yields CDR1 SGHTA and CDR2 FQGNSA. The CDR3 nucleotides read TGTGCCAGCAGCTTAACTCGGGAGAGCTCCTACGAGCAGTACTTC. Protein sequence: CASSLTRESSYEQYF.

The chain joins TRBV24-1 to TRBJ1-2; 7 nucleotides agree with TRBD1. The CDR3 covers 13 residues. Germline loops: CDR1 KGHDR, CDR2 SFDVKD. The trim removed 5 bases at V and 3 bases at J, leaving 2 bases unmatched. Here the CDR3 DNA reads TGTGCCACCAGTGTTGGACAGGACTATGGCTACACCTTC. Amino acids: CATSVGQDYGYTF.

The chain combines TRBV6-5 with TRBJ2-7, with TRBD2 matching 9 bases. The CDR3 has 15 amino acids. Losses at the gene ends were 4 bases for V and 2 bases for J; bases not matched to a gene: 6. Looked up from germline, CDR1 is MNHEY and CDR2 is SVGAGI. The CDR3 loop is CASSSQRGAAYEQYF. The CDR3 coding sequence is TGTGCCAGCAGTTCTCAGCGGGGGGCTGCCTACGAGCAGTACTTC.

This clone came up once. This rearrangement joins TRBV24-1 to TRBJ2-1, with D perhaps matching TRBD2 (5 bases). Trimming left V 9 bases short and J 0 bases short, with 11 bases between. The CDR3 runs to 14 residues. Germline values: CDR1 KGHDR, CDR2 SFDVKD. The CDR3 nucleotides read TGTGCCACCGAAAGCGGTAGCTCCTACAATGAGCAGTTCTTC. Its translation is CATESGSSYNEQFF.

The genes are TRBV24-1 and TRBJ2-7; TRBD2 aligns across 10 bases. Germline assignment: CDR1 KGHDR and CDR2 SFDVKD. The CDR3 contains 14 residues. The V segment lost 9 bases and the J segment 2 bases; nucleotides outside the gene matches: 6. The CDR3 region has the DNA TGTGCCACCGAAGGGGGACTAGCGCCCTACGAGCAGTACTTC. Translation: CATEGGLAPYEQYF.

A word on this clone: The same CDR3 can be traced to other DNA sequences in this sample. The V gene is TRBV3-1 (or the pseudogene TRBV3-2), the J gene TRBJ1-1, with 7 bases identical to TRBD1. The CDR3 is made up of 15 amino acids. The V gene's germline CDR1 is LGHDT and CDR2 YNNKEL (reference sequence). V gave up 1 base and J gave up 4 bases; unmatched junction bases: 6. For the CDR3, the DNA is TGTGCCAGCAGCCAAGGGACAGGAAGGGGCACTGAAGCTTTCTTT. It translates to CASSQGTGRGTEAFF.

The chain joins TRBV6-5 to TRBJ1-2; D possibly corresponds to TRBD1 (5 bases). Between the trimmed V and J ends, which lost 6 bases and 2 bases, there was a span of 13 bases. The length of the CDR3 is 14 residues. The V gene's germline CDR1 is MNHEY and CDR2 SVGAGI. The DNA for the CDR3 is TGTGCCAGCAGGCACCCGAACAGGAACTATGGCTACACCTTC. It translates to CASRHPNRNYGYTF.

In this sample, this clone turned up a few times. The V gene is TRBV10-1, the J gene TRBJ2-7; D not resolved. The CDR3 covers 14 residues. V lost 4 bases and J 2 bases, leaving 12 bases between the germline ends. Germline loops: CDR1 WNHNN, CDR2 SYGVQD (reference sequence). The CDR3 DNA reads as TGCGCCAGCAGTGTCTCGACTGGTCCCTACGAGCAGTACTTC. Translated, it gives CASSVSTGPYEQYF.

J is TRBJ2-2 and V is TRBV15; no clear D gene. CDR3 length equals 13 residues. V was pared by 5 bases and J by 0 bases, with 4 bases between. CDR1 and CDR2 (germline): LNHNV, YYDKDF (reference sequence). In DNA, the CDR3 is TGTGCCACCAGCGCAGCGAACACCGGGGAGCTGTTTTTT. This gives the protein CATSAANTGELFF.

V usage is TRBV29-1 and J usage is TRBJ2-1, with TRBD1 identical over 9 bases. The V and J ends lost 4 bases and 8 bases, in that order; junction bases with no gene match: 6. Per germline, CDR1 SQVTM and CDR2 ANQGSEA. This CDR3 has 13 amino acids. The CDR3 spells CSVVHTGGDEQFF. DNA for the CDR3: TGCAGCGTTGTTCATACAGGGGGCGATGAGCAGTTCTTC.

This chain connects TRBV19 to TRBJ2-7; TRBD1 matches at 7 bases. Trimming cost V 8 bases and J 11 bases; bases outside gene matches: 15. This CDR3 comprises 13 residues. Per germline, CDR1 LNHDA and CDR2 SQIVND (reference sequence). Here the CDR3 DNA reads TGTGCCAGTTTTACACGTAGACAGGGCTGTAAGTACTTC. Residues: CASFTRRQGCKYF.

The chain recombines TRBV7-2 with TRBJ1-1, with D perhaps TRBD1 (6 bases). CDR3 length: 14 residues. V shed 7 bases and J shed 3 bases, with 15 bases lying between them. In germline, CDR1 is SGHTA, CDR2 FQGNSA. This CDR3 reads CASKPPQGYTEAFF. DNA for the CDR3: TGTGCCAGCAAACCACCCCAGGGGTACACTGAAGCTTTCTTT.

DNA for the CDR3: TGTGCCAGCAGTTACTCGAAGACAGAAGCTGAAGCTTTCTTT. This translates into CASSYSKTEAEAFF. V and J are TRBV6-6 and TRBJ1-1, with D possibly TRBD1 on 5 matching bases. This CDR3 spans 14 amino acids. Looked up from germline, CDR1 is MNHNY and CDR2 is SVGAGI (reference sequence). The V end was cut by 0 bases, the J end by 6 bases, with 11 bases between.

The chain carries TRBV5-8 and TRBJ2-7, with D possibly TRBD1 on 5 matching bases. This CDR3 is 12 amino acids long. The germline V gene has CDR1 SGHTS and CDR2 YDEGEE. V was clipped by 1 base and J by 3 bases, with 5 bases between them. For the CDR3, the DNA is TGTGCCAGCAGCTTGCAGGGCTACGAGCAGTACTTC. Protein product: CASSLQGYEQYF.

This clone was picked up one time. CDR3 residues: CASSQLETTQYF. The CDR3 bases are TGTGCCAGCAGCCAACTAGAAACAACCCAGTACTTC. This chain joins TRBV6-2 or TRBV6-3 and TRBJ2-5, with a tentative D call TRBD2 (5 bases). The V end was cut by 6 bases, the J end by 8 bases, with 13 bases between. The CDR3 spans 12 residues. CDR1 MNHEY and CDR2 SVGEGT come from the germline V gene.

This sequence joins TRBV6-6 and TRBJ2-7; 9 bases agree with TRBD1. With V trimmed by 2 bases and J by 5 bases, 4 bases remained unmatched. This CDR3 has 14 residues. The V gene's germline CDR1 is MNHNY and CDR2 SVGAGI (reference sequence). The DNA of the CDR3 is TGTGCCAGCAGTTACAGGACAGGGGACCACGAGCAGTACTTC. This encodes CASSYRTGDHEQYF.

The chain employs TRBV2 and TRBJ1-1; D uncertain. Trimming shortened V by 3 bases and J by 3 bases, and 8 bases separated the two germline ends. In germline, CDR1 is SNHLY, CDR2 FYNNEI. This CDR3 spans 13 amino acids. As DNA, the CDR3 is TGTGCCAGCAGTGATGGTAGAGACACTGAAGCTTTCTTT. Translated, it gives CASSDGRDTEAFF.